The 6 T cell receptor beta chains below come from one sample, sequenced in a study of cytomegalovirus exposure and HLA in healthy donors. The PCR had 60 Vbeta and 13 Jbeta primers. Clones were sequenced by immunoSEQ multiplex PCR, and TCRdb holds only the in-frame ones, with some missing. Of about 130,000 clones in the sample, 81% were seen once. The sample was PBMCs. These TCRs come from a man aged 18 to 35 in good health and CMV-seropositive.

This clone was found once. This chain links TRBV9 with TRBJ1-5; D gene uncertain. The germline V gene encodes CDR1 SGDLS and CDR2 YYNGEE. The germline V and J ends were trimmed by 0 bases and 2 bases, with 6 bases remaining between them. The length of the CDR3 is 14 residues. The CDR3 region has the DNA TGTGCCAGCAGCGTAGGGGCAGGCAATCAGCCCCAGCATTTT. Its protein product is CASSVGAGNQPQHF.

The chain combines TRBV5-4 with TRBJ2-1; 10 nucleotides align to TRBD1. There are 16 residues in the CDR3. Per germline, CDR1 SGHNT and CDR2 YYREEE (reference sequence). With 3 bases clipped from V and 1 base from J, the junction kept 4 bases outside the gene matches. The CDR3 region is CASSSQGQGSYNEQFF. The CDR3 region has the DNA TGTGCCAGCAGCTCGCAGGGACAGGGGTCCTACAATGAGCAGTTCTTC.

The V gene is TRBV7-2, the J gene TRBJ1-5, with D unresolved. CDR1 is SGHTA, CDR2 FQGNSA, per germline. V was pared by 3 bases and J by 4 bases, with 4 bases between. This CDR3 spans 12 amino acids. The CDR3 protein is CASSFVNQPQHF. For the CDR3, the DNA is TGTGCCAGCAGCTTCGTAAATCAGCCCCAGCATTTT.

This clone appeared once. This sequence joins TRBV6-1 and TRBJ1-2, with TRBD1 as a possible D gene (5 bases). V lost 5 bases and J 2 bases, leaving 9 bases between the germline ends. The CDR3 spans 13 residues. CDR1 is MNHNS and CDR2 is SASEGT in the germline V gene. The CDR3 DNA reads as TGTGCCAGCAGTAAGAAGGGGAACTATGGCTACACCTTC. This translates into CASSKKGNYGYTF.

This clone has a single count. The junction and the germline gene differ at one end; a read error may be behind it. J is TRBJ2-1 and V is TRBV15, with 8 bases lining up with TRBD1. CDR1 and CDR2 from the germline V gene are LNHNV and YYDKDF (reference sequence). The CDR3 has 17 residues. In DNA form, the CDR3 reads TGTGCCACCAGCAGAGTTGACAGGGGTCGATCCTCCAATGAGCAGTTCTTC. It yields the protein CATSRVDRGRSSNEQFF.

V gene TRBV7-6 combines with J gene TRBJ2-7; TRBD2 agrees at 12 bases. CDR1 and CDR2 from the germline V gene are SGHVS and FNYEAQ. Trimming removed 5 bases from V and 2 bases from J; junction bases left unmatched: 4. The CDR3 has 15 residues. As DNA, the CDR3 is TGTGCCAGCAGCAAGAGACTAGCGGGAGCCTACGAGCAGTACTTC. This sequence encodes CASSKRLAGAYEQYF.